The 19 T cell receptor beta chains in this list originate from one sample, sequenced in a study of T cells in Graves' hyperthyroidism and ophthalmopathy. Amplification yielded TCR beta CDR3 regions, with RNA transcripts as the source. HTBI primers were used for first-round RT-PCR of the TCR CDR3. One entry per CDR3 protein, called by TCRdb with MiXCR from the multiplex PCR reads. Of about 690,000 distinct CDR3 sequences listed, roughly 17% are singletons. Material for sequencing was blood. Source of these receptors: a man in his fifties or sixties with Graves' hyperthyroidism.

J is TRBJ2-2 and V is TRBV19; 9 nucleotides match TRBD1. The CDR3 totals 15 residues. Germline trimming cut 4 bases from V and 5 bases from J; bases unmatched to any gene: 5. The V gene's germline CDR1 is LNHDA and CDR2 SQIVND (reference sequence). The CDR3 protein is CASSTQGARTGELFF. CDR3 DNA sequence: TGTGCCAGTAGTACACAGGGGGCGCGGACCGGGGAGCTGTTTTTT. The entire variable domain, with the rest obtained from reference TRBV19 and TRBJ2-2, is as follows: DGGITQSPKYLFRKEGQNVTLSCEQNLNHDAMYWYRQDPGQGLRLIYYSQIVNDFQKGDIAEGYSVSREKKESFPLTVTSAQKNPTAFYLCASSTQGARTGELFFGEGSRLTVL.

The V and J genes are TRBV6-9 and TRBJ2-2; 15 bases are a match to TRBD2. In germline, CDR1 is MNHGY, CDR2 SVAAGI. Germline trimming cut 4 bases from V and 6 bases from J; bases unmatched to any gene: 12. There are 19 residues in the CDR3. The DNA of the CDR3 is TGTGCCAGCAGTTCTCCGGGACTAGCGGGAGGATTAGTCGCCGGGGAGCTGTTTTTT. It yields the protein CASSSPGLAGGLVAGELFF.

Comment on this clonotype: A much larger clone differs from this one at a single base, so this may be a read error. The conserved phenylalanine or tryptophan normally closing the CDR3 is absent here, so this likely arose from a read error. The chain is built from TRBV9 and TRBJ2-5; 9 nucleotides agree with TRBD2. The CDR3 length is 14 residues. V was pared by 3 bases and J by 5 bases, with 5 bases of the junction left unmatched. The V gene's germline CDR1 is SGDLS and CDR2 YYNGEE. The CDR3 nucleotides read TGTGCCAGCAGCGGGGGACTAGCCGGCGAGACCCAGTACCTC. As protein: CASSGGLAGETQYL.

In this sample, this clonotype turned up a few times. The chain recombines TRBV10-3 with TRBJ2-1, with 7 nucleotides matching TRBD2. Germline V lookup: CDR1 ENHRY, CDR2 SYGVKD. J gave up 7 bases and V 3 bases, and 9 bases lay outside the gene matches. The CDR3 has 15 amino acids. CDR3 DNA: TGTGCCATCAGTGATACCCGACTAGCTGGAAATGAGCAGTTCTTC. It specifies CAISDTRLAGNEQFF.

The rearrangement joins TRBV7-2 to TRBJ2-5; 10 nucleotides align to TRBD2. Germline V gene sequence: CDR1 SGHTA, CDR2 FQGNSA. The V segment lost 1 base and the J segment 2 bases; nucleotides outside the gene matches: 4. This CDR3 has 16 amino acids. CDR3 sequence: CASSLELAGTQETQYF. DNA for the CDR3: TGTGCCAGCAGCTTAGAACTAGCGGGGACTCAAGAGACCCAGTACTTC.

The chain recombines TRBV7-9 with TRBJ2-3, with a tentative D call TRBD1 (6 bases). The CDR3 has 14 amino acids. V gave up 7 bases and J gave up 1 base, with 12 bases separating them. CDR1 and CDR2 from the germline V gene are SEHNR and FQNEAQ (reference sequence). The CDR3 reads CASTQAGGTDTQYF. The CDR3 region has the DNA TGTGCCAGCACCCAAGCAGGGGGCACAGATACGCAGTATTTT.

This clonotype has ten or more counts. The chain has TRBV10-3 and TRBJ2-5; D remains unclear. CDR1 ENHRY and CDR2 SYGVKD come from the germline V gene. The CDR3 is 12 residues long. Trimming shortened V by 2 bases and J by 0 bases, and 1 base separated the two germline ends. The DNA for the CDR3 is TGTGCCATCAGTGAGAACCAAGAGACCCAGTACTTC. This codes for CAISENQETQYF.

This clonotype was observed at least ten times. V is TRBV11-2 and J is TRBJ2-7; tentative D call: TRBD2 (5 bases). With 4 bases removed from V and 0 bases from J, the gap between germline ends came to 19 bases. Germline V gene sequence: CDR1 SGHAT, CDR2 FQNNGV. This CDR3 contains 17 residues. The CDR3 protein is CASSSHVDRGGSYEQYF. CDR3 coding DNA: TGTGCCAGCAGCTCCCACGTTGATCGCGGAGGCTCCTACGAGCAGTACTTC.

This clonotype was counted ten times or more. The rearrangement uses TRBV11-1 and TRBJ2-7; D remains ambiguous. V lost 4 bases, J lost 6 bases, and 7 bases lay in between. The CDR3 contains 11 residues. The germline V gene encodes CDR1 SGHAT and CDR2 FQDESV (reference sequence). The CDR3 DNA follows: TGTGCCAGCAGCTGGTCTGTCGAGCAGTACTTC. Protein sequence: CASSWSVEQYF.

The gene calls are TRBV29-1 and TRBJ2-3; D gene uncertain. V lost 5 bases and J 2 bases, leaving 11 bases between the germline ends. The length of the CDR3 is 13 residues. CDR1 and CDR2 (germline): SQVTM, ANQGSEA. Here the CDR3 DNA reads TGCAGCGTTAACGGCGGAATCACAGATACGCAGTATTTT. Its translation is CSVNGGITDTQYF.

In its sample, this clonotype was seen a few times. V gene TRBV7-9 combines with J gene TRBJ2-1; 11 nucleotides agree with TRBD2. Germline V CDR1 and CDR2: SEHNR, FQNEAQ (reference sequence). Losses at the gene ends were 7 bases for V and 7 bases for J; bases not matched to a gene: 6. The CDR3 has 14 residues. For the CDR3, the DNA is TGTGCCAGCATGAGGGGACTAGCGGTAAATGAGCAGTTCTTC. Protein product: CASMRGLAVNEQFF.

Only a few counts were recorded for this clonotype. The CDR3 region is CASSLVPSAGTDTQYF. Here the CDR3 DNA reads TGTGCCAGCAGCTTAGTACCGAGCGCCGGCACAGATACGCAGTATTTT. The chain has TRBV7-9 and TRBJ2-3; D remains ambiguous. Trimming pared 1 base from V and 1 base from J, leaving 12 bases between. This CDR3 region has 16 residues. The V gene's germline CDR1 is SEHNR and CDR2 FQNEAQ (reference sequence).

CDR3 DNA: TGTGCCAGTAGCCCTAGACAGGGGGCCGCGGCTGAAGCTTTCTTT. It codes for CASSPRQGAAAEAFF. The J gene is TRBJ1-1, the V gene TRBV19, with TRBD1 matching 10 bases. Germline CDR1 is LNHDA and CDR2 is SQIVND (reference sequence). The J segment lost 6 bases and the V segment lost 6 bases, leaving 10 bases of the junction unmatched. The CDR3 consists of 15 residues.

This clonotype was detected only a few times. This rearrangement joins TRBV29-1 to TRBJ1-2; possibly TRBD1 for D (5 bases). Germline CDR1 is SQVTM and CDR2 is ANQGSEA. The CDR3 covers 16 residues. Trimming pared 2 bases from V and 1 base from J, leaving 17 bases between. CDR3 protein: CSVERDRDVNNYGYTF. The CDR3 DNA reads as TGCAGCGTTGAAAGGGACCGGGACGTAAATAACTATGGCTACACCTTC.

The gene calls are TRBV6-9 and TRBJ2-1; 7 nucleotides line up with TRBD1. Germline values: CDR1 MNHGY, CDR2 SVAAGI. The CDR3 totals 16 residues. Trimming removed 2 bases from V and 6 bases from J; junction bases left unmatched: 10. CDR3 region: CASSYAFDRDSNEQFF. CDR3 nucleotides: TGTGCCAGCAGTTATGCCTTTGACAGGGACAGCAATGAGCAGTTCTTC.

On this clonotype: A read error may be the cause here, since a much bigger clone is one base away. This chain uses TRBV5-6 with TRBJ1-1; D remains ambiguous. Germline CDR1 SGHDT, CDR2 YYEEEE. The CDR3 length is 15 residues. The CDR3 region has the DNA TGTGCCAGCAGCTTGCGGGTCACTCAGGAGACTGAAGCTTCCTTT. It specifies CASSLRVTQETEASF.

This clonotype was seen a handful of times. The chain employs TRBV5-5 and TRBJ2-7; TRBD1 matches 8 bases. Germline lookup yields CDR1 SGHKS and CDR2 YYEKEE (reference sequence). The length of the CDR3 is 13 residues. Unmatched junction bases numbered 7, after V lost 5 bases and J lost 6 bases. The CDR3 nucleotides are TGTGCCAGCAGTTATGGACAGGGATCCGAGCAGTACTTC. It codes for CASSYGQGSEQYF.

This rearrangement joins TRBV27 to TRBJ1-2, with 7 bases that match TRBD1. V gave up 3 bases and J gave up 3 bases; unmatched junction bases: 7. The CDR3 runs to 15 residues. The germline gives CDR1 MNHEY, CDR2 SMNVEV (reference sequence). CDR3 sequence reads: CASSFGDSLYYGYTF. In DNA form, the CDR3 reads TGTGCCAGCAGTTTTGGGGACAGCCTTTACTATGGCTACACCTTC.

This clonotype was recorded many times. This chain uses TRBV6-1 with TRBJ1-1, with no clear D. The V gene lost 6 bases and the J gene lost 5 bases, with 7 bases spanning the gap. CDR1 and CDR2 from the germline V gene are MNHNS and SASEGT. The CDR3 has 11 amino acids. CDR3 protein: CASRVRTEAFF. CDR3 sequence (DNA): TGTGCCAGCAGGGTCCGGACTGAAGCTTTCTTT.